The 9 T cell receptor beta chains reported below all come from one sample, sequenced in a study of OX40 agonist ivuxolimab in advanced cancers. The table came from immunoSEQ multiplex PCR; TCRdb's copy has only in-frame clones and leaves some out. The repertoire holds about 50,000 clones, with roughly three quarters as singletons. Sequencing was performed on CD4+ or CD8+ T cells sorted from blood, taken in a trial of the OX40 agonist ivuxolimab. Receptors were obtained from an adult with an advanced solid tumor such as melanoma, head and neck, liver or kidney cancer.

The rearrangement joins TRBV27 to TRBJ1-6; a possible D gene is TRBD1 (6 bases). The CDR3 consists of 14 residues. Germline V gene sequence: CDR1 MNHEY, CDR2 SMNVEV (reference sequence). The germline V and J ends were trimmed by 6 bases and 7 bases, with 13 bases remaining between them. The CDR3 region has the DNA TGTGCCAGCAGACCTACAGGGAGGAATTCACCCCTCCACTTT. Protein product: CASRPTGRNSPLHF.

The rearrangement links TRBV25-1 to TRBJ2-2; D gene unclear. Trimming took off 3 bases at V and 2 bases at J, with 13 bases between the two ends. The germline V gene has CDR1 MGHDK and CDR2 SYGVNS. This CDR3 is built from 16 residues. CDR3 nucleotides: TGTGCCAGCAGTGATGGTAGGGCCCCAAACACCGGGGAGCTGTTTTTT. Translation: CASSDGRAPNTGELFF.

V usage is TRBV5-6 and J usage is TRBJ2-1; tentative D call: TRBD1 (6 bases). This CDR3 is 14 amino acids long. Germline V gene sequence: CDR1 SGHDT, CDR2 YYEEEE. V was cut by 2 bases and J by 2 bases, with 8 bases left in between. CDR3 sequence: CASSFRTAYNEQFF. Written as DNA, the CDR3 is TGTGCCAGCAGCTTTAGGACAGCCTACAATGAGCAGTTCTTC.

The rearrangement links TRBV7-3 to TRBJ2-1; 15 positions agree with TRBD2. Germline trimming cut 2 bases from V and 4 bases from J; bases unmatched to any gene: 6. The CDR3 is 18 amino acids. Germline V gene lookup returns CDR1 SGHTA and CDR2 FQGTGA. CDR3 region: CASSLRPGLAGGYNEQFF. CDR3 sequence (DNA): TGTGCCAGCAGCTTACGGCCGGGACTAGCGGGAGGTTACAATGAGCAGTTCTTC.

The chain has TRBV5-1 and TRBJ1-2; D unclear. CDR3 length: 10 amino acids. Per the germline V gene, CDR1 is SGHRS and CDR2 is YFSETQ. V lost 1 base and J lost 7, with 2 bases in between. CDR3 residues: CASSLPGYTF. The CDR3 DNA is TGCGCCAGCAGCTTGCCTGGCTACACCTTC.

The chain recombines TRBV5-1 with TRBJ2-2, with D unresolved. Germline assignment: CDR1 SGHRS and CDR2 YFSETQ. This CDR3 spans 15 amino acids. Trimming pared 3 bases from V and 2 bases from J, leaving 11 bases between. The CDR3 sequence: CASSYRADNTGELFF. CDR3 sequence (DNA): TGCGCCAGCAGCTACCGGGCGGATAACACCGGGGAGCTGTTTTTT.

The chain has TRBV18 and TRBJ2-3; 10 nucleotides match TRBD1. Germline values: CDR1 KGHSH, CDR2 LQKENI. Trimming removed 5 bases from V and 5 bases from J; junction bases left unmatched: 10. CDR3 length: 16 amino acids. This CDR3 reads CASSTLGTGAEDTQYF. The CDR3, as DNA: TGTGCCAGCTCAACCCTAGGGACAGGGGCGGAAGATACGCAGTATTTT.

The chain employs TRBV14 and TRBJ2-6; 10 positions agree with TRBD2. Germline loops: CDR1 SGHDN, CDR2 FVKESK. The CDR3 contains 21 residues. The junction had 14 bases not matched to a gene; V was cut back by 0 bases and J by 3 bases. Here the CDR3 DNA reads TGTGCCAGCAGCCAAGATGTGGTAGCGGGAGGCCTTGCTTATGGGGCCAACGTCCTGACTTTC. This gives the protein CASSQDVVAGGLAYGANVLTF.

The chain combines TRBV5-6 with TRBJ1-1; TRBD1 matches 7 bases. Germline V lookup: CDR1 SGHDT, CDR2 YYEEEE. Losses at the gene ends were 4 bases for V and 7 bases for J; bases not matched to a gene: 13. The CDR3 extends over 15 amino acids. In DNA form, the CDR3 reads TGTGCCAGCAGCACTCCCGGACAGGCTGAGGATGAAGCTTTCTTT. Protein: CASSTPGQAEDEAFF.